The 3 T cell receptor beta chains in this list originate from one sample, sequenced in a study of circulating and synovial CD4+ cells in juvenile arthritis. The assay was immunoSEQ multiplex PCR, and TCRdb's table has in-frame clones only and misses some. The sample yields approximately 3,700 clones, over 75% seen once. The sequencing input was CD4+ T cells from synovial fluid. These receptors were collected from a human donor with juvenile idiopathic arthritis.

The chain recombines TRBV5-6 with TRBJ1-1, with unresolved D. This CDR3 region has 13 residues. CDR1 SGHDT and CDR2 YYEEEE come from the germline V gene. V was cut by 0 bases and J by 11 bases, with 14 bases left in between. Here the CDR3 DNA reads TGTGCCAGCAGCTTGGGAGGGTTGGTAGAGGCTTTCTTT. Its protein product is CASSLGGLVEAFF.

This clone has a handful of counts. The chain is built from TRBV10-3 and TRBJ2-3; TRBD2 matches at 7 bases. CDR1 is ENHRY and CDR2 is SYGVKD in the germline V gene. CDR3 size: 15 residues. J was trimmed by 4 bases and V by 1 base; bases with no gene match: 5. The CDR3 loop is CAISELSLAADTQYF. Here the CDR3 DNA reads TGTGCCATCAGTGAGTTGAGTCTAGCGGCAGATACGCAGTATTTT.

The chain is built from TRBV6-1 and TRBJ1-1, with D maybe TRBD1 (5 bases). Trimming pared 6 bases from V and 8 bases from J, leaving 13 bases between. This CDR3 spans 12 amino acids. CDR1 and CDR2 from the germline V gene are MNHNS and SASEGT. CDR3 loop: CASSTREGEAFF. CDR3 DNA: TGTGCCAGCAGCACCAGGGAAGGGGAAGCTTTCTTT.